The T cell receptor delta chain under discussion was sequenced for a study of γδ T cells in repeated Plasmodium falciparum infection. In the study overall: Samples were taken at baseline, before some infections, and 21 days after each. Study conclusions and caveats: Many TCRgamma sequences overlapped between individuals in stable Vgamma9/Vdelta2+ repertoires.

This clone occurred a few times. As yet, its antigen is unknown. The protein held in TCRdb is that of a much larger clone and does not match this DNA's translation at residue 16, likely because of a read error; the protein shown is translated from the DNA. Germline CDR1 and CDR2: TSWWSYY and QGS. The length of the CDR3 is 22 residues. The V gene lost 0 bases and the J gene lost 1 base, with 30 bases spanning the gap. Flow sorting of PBMC yielded separate Vgamma9/Vdelta2+ and Vdelta2-negative gammadelta T cell populations for bulk repertoire analysis. TCRdb reprocessed the multiplex PCR reads using CATT. This sample has tens of thousands of delta-chain clones, with over 1.3% found just once.

V is TRDV1 and J is TRDJ1, with D possibly being TRDD3 (7 bases). The sample taken for sequencing was gamma-delta T cells from blood. This TCR was sampled from a pool of human donors (malaria-infected and uninfected, not separated). The DNA of the CDR3 is TGTGCTCTTGGGGAACTAGAGAGTCCTACGTGGATGGGGGACTCCGGCACCGATAAACTCATCTTT. Translated: CALGELESPTWMGDSGTDKLIF.